Listed below are T cell receptor beta chains from one sample, sequenced in a study of CD8 T cells in ankylosing spondylitis. TCRdb independently ran MiXCR on the 5' RACE reads; one entry per CDR3 protein. The table shows 150,000 to 200,000 distinct CDR3 sequences, with 9.5% to 15% occurring only once. Sequences were obtained from blood, either unsorted or a sorted T cell fraction (not recorded which). Receptors originate from a male donor with ankylosing spondylitis or in good health (not recorded which). Both conserved end residues are part of each CDR3. Each record gives: V gene, J gene, D gene, clone size, CDR3 length, CDR3 protein, CDR3 DNA. D genes are given only for firm matches. Size is stated for part of the rows, as once, few or many counts, or as a class when the clone is expanded.

V: TRBV27
J: TRBJ2-7
D: TRBD2
size: -
length: 21
CDR3: CASSLKGSGLTSGIPSYEQYF
DNA: TGTGCCAGCAGTTTAAAGGGGTCGGGCCTCACTAGCGGGATCCCTTCCTACGAGCAGTACTTC

V: TRBV10-2
J: TRBJ2-7
D: -
size: few
length: 11
CDR3: CASSGISEQYF
DNA: TGCGCCAGCAGTGGGATTAGCGAGCAGTACTTC

V: TRBV25-1
J: TRBJ2-7
D: -
size: few
length: 15
CDR3: CASTEKTGPTYEQYF
DNA: TGTGCCAGCACTGAAAAGACAGGTCCTACCTACGAGCAGTACTTC

V: TRBV7-9
J: TRBJ2-2
D: -
size: -
length: 16
CDR3: CASSPMSAANTGELFF
DNA: TGTGCCAGCAGCCCTATGAGTGCGGCGAACACCGGGGAGCTGTTTTTT

V: TRBV5-6
J: TRBJ2-3
D: -
size: -
length: 16
CDR3: CASSLASTGRGDTQYF
DNA: TGTGCCAGCAGCTTAGCTAGTACCGGCAGGGGAGATACGCAGTATTTT

V: TRBV5-6
J: TRBJ1-1
D: TRBD1
size: -
length: 15
CDR3: CASSLDRGWNTEAFF
DNA: TGTGCCAGCAGCTTGGACAGGGGTTGGAACACTGAAGCTTTCTTT

V: TRBV15
J: TRBJ1-4
D: -
size: -
length: 15
CDR3: CATSTPWGRNEKLFF
DNA: TGTGCCACCAGCACGCCGTGGGGGCGCAATGAAAAACTGTTTTTT

V: TRBV27
J: TRBJ2-1
D: -
size: -
length: 13
CDR3: CASRADFGNEQFF
DNA: TGTGCCAGCAGAGCGGACTTTGGCAATGAGCAGTTCTTC

V: TRBV5-6
J: TRBJ2-2
D: -
size: many
length: 15
CDR3: CASSPTDRNTGELFF
DNA: TGTGCCAGCAGCCCCACGGACAGAAACACCGGGGAGCTGTTTTTT

V: TRBV20-1
J: TRBJ2-7
D: -
size: -
length: 13
CDR3: CSARTRGSYEQYF
DNA: TGCAGTGCTAGAACGCGCGGTTCCTACGAGCAGTACTTC

V: TRBV11-3
J: TRBJ2-1
D: -
size: -
length: 16
CDR3: CASSPFMSSSYNEQFF
DNA: TGTGCCAGCAGCCCCTTTATGAGCAGCTCCTACAATGAGCAGTTCTTC

V: TRBV7-6
J: TRBJ1-1
D: TRBD1
size: few
length: 16
CDR3: CASSSQGAPGNTEAFF
DNA: TGTGCCAGCAGCTCGCAGGGGGCGCCCGGGAACACTGAAGCTTTCTTT

V: TRBV4-1
J: TRBJ2-2
D: -
size: -
length: 18
CDR3: CASSQGRWLGLNTGELFF
DNA: TGCGCCAGCAGCCAAGGCAGGTGGCTGGGCCTTAACACCGGGGAGCTGTTTTTT